This T cell receptor beta chain was captured by sequencing in a study of a mutant IDH1 vaccine in newly diagnosed glioma. On the study more broadly: The initiation of vaccination occurred 4-6 weeks after radiotherapy alone, or with temozolomide cycles. The V12 visit happened in week 35, and the V13 visit happened in week 47.

Using immunoSEQ multiplex PCR, the repertoire was profiled, and TCRdb retains in-frame clones only, with some absent. The sample includes 40,000 to 55,000 clones, 70% to 80% of them seen just once. To note about this clone: Its antigen remains unidentified.

Per the germline V gene, CDR1 is SGHNT and CDR2 is YYREEE (reference sequence). The CDR3 totals 15 residues. The germline V and J ends were trimmed by 3 bases and 8 bases, with 18 bases remaining between them. Time point in this sample: week 35, safety follow-up. One vaccine dose held 300 ug of mutant IDH1 20-mer peptide and came with topical imiquimod. Study results and limitations: The occurrence of vaccine-induced immune responses was seen in 80% to 95% of patients.

Source: PBMCs, taken from a glioma patient whose treatment included an IDH1 peptide vaccine. The receptor was isolated from a man between 35 and 55 years old with glioma. This sequence joins TRBV5-4 and TRBJ2-1, with D perhaps being TRBD1 or TRBD2 (5 bases each). The CDR3 DNA sequence: TGTGCCAGCAGCTGGGCGGTCCTAGCAGGGCATGAGCAGTTCTTC. This encodes CASSWAVLAGHEQFF. Together with reference TRBV5-4 and TRBJ2-1, the CDR3 gives the full variable domain: ETGVTQSPTHLIKTRGQQVTLRCSSQSGHNTVSWYQQALGQGPQFIFQYYREEENGRGNFPPRFSGLQFPNYSSELNVNALELDDSALYLCASSWAVLAGHEQFFGPGTRLTVL.